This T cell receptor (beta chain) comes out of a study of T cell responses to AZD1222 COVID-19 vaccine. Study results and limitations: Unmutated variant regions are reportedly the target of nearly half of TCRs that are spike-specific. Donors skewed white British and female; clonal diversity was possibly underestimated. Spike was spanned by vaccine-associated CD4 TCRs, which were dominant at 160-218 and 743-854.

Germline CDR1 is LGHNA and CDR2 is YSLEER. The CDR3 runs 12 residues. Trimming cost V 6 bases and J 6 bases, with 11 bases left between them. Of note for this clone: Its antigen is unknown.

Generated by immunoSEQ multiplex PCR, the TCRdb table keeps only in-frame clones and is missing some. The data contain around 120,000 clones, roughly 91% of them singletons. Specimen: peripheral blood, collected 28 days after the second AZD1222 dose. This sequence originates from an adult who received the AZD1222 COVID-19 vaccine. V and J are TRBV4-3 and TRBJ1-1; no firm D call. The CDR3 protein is CASRGEGAEAFF. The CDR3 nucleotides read TGCGCCAGCAGGGGCGAGGGTGCTGAAGCTTTCTTT.